This T cell receptor (beta chain) originates from a study of blood T cell repertoires in COVID-19. The wider study: The study drew acute and convalescent COVID-19 samples from the United States, Italy and Spain. Sample material is recorded as cDNA or gDNA derived from T cells, B-cell-depleted T cells, or PBMCs.

The CDR3 extends over 16 amino acids. V shed 4 bases and J 1 base; nucleotides not matched to a gene: 6. Looked up from germline, CDR1 is SGHKS and CDR2 is YYEKEE (reference sequence). Those designated as exposed participants met a COVID-19 case within 2 weeks before study entry. Authors' analysis steps: Researchers report that nucleated cell counts were estimated from reference gene primer amplification. Only in-frame clones appear in the TCRdb table, and some are missing; sequencing was by immunoSEQ multiplex PCR. The V and J calls and clone size come from that table; D and trimming were worked out from the DNA. Among hundreds of thousands of clones listed, about 88% were seen once.

The chain joins TRBV5-5 to TRBJ2-2; 8 nucleotides agree with TRBD1. The sequenced sample was PBMCs or T cells enriched from blood (not recorded which). The clonotype originates from a woman younger than 45 who had been exposed to COVID-19. CDR3 protein: CASSMAGTGNTGELFF. As DNA, the CDR3 is TGTGCCAGCAGCATGGCAGGGACAGGGAACACCGGGGAGCTGTTTTTT. The full variable domain, its missing parts supplied by reference TRBV5-5 and TRBJ2-2, is DAGVTQSPTHLIKTRGQQVTLRCSPISGHKSVSWYQQVLGQGPQFIFQYYEKEERGRGNFPDRFSARQFPNYSSELNVNALLLGDSALYLCASSMAGTGNTGELFFGEGSRLTVL.